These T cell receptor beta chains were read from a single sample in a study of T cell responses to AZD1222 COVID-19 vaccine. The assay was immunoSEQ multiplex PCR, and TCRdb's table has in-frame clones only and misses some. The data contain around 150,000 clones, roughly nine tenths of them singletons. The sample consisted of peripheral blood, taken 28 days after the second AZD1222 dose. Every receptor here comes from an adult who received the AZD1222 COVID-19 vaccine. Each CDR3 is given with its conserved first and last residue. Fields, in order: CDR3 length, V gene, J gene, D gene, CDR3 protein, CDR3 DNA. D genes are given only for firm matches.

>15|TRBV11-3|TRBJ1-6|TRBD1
CASSLHGQGSSPLHF
TGTGCCAGCAGCTTACACGGACAGGGTAGTTCACCCCTCCACTTT
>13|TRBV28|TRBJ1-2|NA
CASRTSSPYGYTF
TGTGCCAGCAGGACGTCTTCCCCCTATGGCTACACCTTC
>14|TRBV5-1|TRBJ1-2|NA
CASSLTTANYGYTF
TGCGCCAGCAGCTTGACTACAGCTAACTATGGCTACACCTTC
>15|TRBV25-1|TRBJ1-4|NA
CASMGTAIGGEKLFF
TGTGCCAGCATGGGTACAGCAATCGGGGGGGAAAAACTGTTTTTT
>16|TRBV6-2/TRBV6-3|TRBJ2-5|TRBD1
CASSLKTGGYQETQYF
TGTGCCAGCAGCCTCAAGACAGGGGGTTACCAAGAGACCCAGTACTTC
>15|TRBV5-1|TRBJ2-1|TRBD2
CASSVGLADYNEQFF
TGCGCCAGCAGCGTGGGACTAGCGGACTACAATGAGCAGTTCTTC
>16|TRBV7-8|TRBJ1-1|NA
CASSPLVRGGGTEAFF
TGTGCCAGCAGCCCACTCGTTCGAGGCGGGGGCACTGAAGCTTTCTTT
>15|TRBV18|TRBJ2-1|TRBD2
CASSPGLGGYNEQFF
TGTGCCAGCTCACCAGGACTAGGCGGTTACAATGAGCAGTTCTTC
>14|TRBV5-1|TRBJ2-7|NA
CASSLVQGGYEQYF
TGCGCCAGCAGCTTGGTCCAGGGGGGATACGAGCAGTACTTC
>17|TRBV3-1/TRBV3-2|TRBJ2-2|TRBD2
CASSHRGLAGNTGELFF
TGTGCCAGCAGCCACCGAGGGCTAGCGGGGAACACCGGGGAGCTGTTTTTT